This T cell receptor beta chain emerged from a study of response to subunit inactivated influenza vaccine. General observations from the study: A suggestion made by the authors is that each seasonal influenza vaccination recruits few new T cells.

TCRdb reanalysed the RT-PCR reads using MiXCR and keeps one entry per CDR3 protein. The sample records under 550,000 distinct CDR3 sequences, 6% to 9% being singletons. CDR1 and CDR2 from the germline V gene are LGHNA and YSLEER. The CDR3 runs to 16 residues. The V and J ends lost 0 bases and 0 bases respectively, with 11 bases between them. On this clonotype: Its matching antigen is unknown.

The chain is built from TRBV4-3 and TRBJ1-1; unclear D gene. The sequence was collected from a man between 50 and 70 years old who received an inactivated influenza vaccine. The specimen was PBMCs from blood, collected roughly 24 months after vaccination. This chain's CDR3 is CASSQEYTEMNTEAFF. CDR3 DNA sequence: TGCGCCAGCAGCCAAGAATATACAGAGATGAACACTGAAGCTTTCTTT.